This T cell receptor beta chain was sequenced during a study of T cell clones after liver transplantation. Looking at the study overall: As an antigen-independent comparator, third-party-reactive TCRbeta sequences came from pre-transplant mixed lymphocyte reactions. Subjects received no induction therapy and standard immunosuppression until randomization at 12-24 months post-transplant. Tolerant meant at least one year fully off immunosuppression without liver enzymes above twice normal. Timepoints were pre-transplant, pre-withdrawal, and after withdrawal was completed or failed.

Sequencing used immunoSEQ multiplex PCR; TCRdb keeps in-frame clones, though not all of them. The sample includes 50,000 to 60,000 clones, roughly 70% of them seen just once. V lost 1 base and J lost 7, with 16 bases in between. The CDR3 spans 15 residues. CDR1 is LNHNV, CDR2 YYDKDF, per germline (reference sequence). The sequence came from a human patient who received a liver transplant. Some T cells may be provided by the graft donor. The rearrangement uses TRBV15 and TRBJ1-2; D might be TRBD1 (6 bases). Material: CD4+ T cells from blood, obtained at the 22-month timepoint. The CDR3 sequence: CATSRGLRDNPGYTF. The CDR3 region has the DNA TGTGCCACCAGCAGAGGCCTCCGGGACAACCCTGGCTACACCTTC.